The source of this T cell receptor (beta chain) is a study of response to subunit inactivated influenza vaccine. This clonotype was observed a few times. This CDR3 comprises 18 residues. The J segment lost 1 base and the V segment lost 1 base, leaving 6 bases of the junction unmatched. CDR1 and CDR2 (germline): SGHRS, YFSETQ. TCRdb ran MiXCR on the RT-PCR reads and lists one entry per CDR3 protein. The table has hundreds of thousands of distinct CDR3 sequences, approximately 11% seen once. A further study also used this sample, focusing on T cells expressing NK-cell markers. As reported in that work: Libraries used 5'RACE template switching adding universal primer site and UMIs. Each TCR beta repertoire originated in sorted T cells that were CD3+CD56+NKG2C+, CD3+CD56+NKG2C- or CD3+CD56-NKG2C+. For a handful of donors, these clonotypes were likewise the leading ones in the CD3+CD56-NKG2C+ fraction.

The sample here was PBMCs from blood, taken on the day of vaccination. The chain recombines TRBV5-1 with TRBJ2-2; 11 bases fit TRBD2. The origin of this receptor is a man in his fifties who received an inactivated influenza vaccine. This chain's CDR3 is CASSLTTGLAVNTGELFF. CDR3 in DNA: TGCGCCAGCAGCTTGACTACGGGACTAGCGGTGAACACCGGGGAGCTGTTTTTT.